The T cell receptor (beta chain) described here comes from a study of T cell clones after liver transplantation. Study in general: A pre-transplant mixed lymphocyte reaction with TCRbeta sequencing defined graft-donor-reactive clones followed in post-transplant blood. Study-level findings and limits: Graft donor-reactive T cells possibly entered the graft instead of undergoing deletion. Donor-reactive sequences fell more than third party-reactive ones, suggesting partial deletion.

With respect to this clone: Its antigen is not identified.

Produced via immunoSEQ multiplex PCR; TCRdb's table is partial and in-frame only. The sample lists approximately 55,000 clones; 65% to 80% were seen once. The germline gives CDR1 KGHSH, CDR2 LQKENI. V gave up 7 bases and J gave up 0 bases, with 9 bases separating them. This CDR3 is 14 amino acids long. The sequenced sample was CD4+ T cells from blood, obtained roughly 56 months after liver transplant. This chain connects TRBV18 to TRBJ1-4; no clear D gene. The clonotype was recovered from a human patient who received a liver transplant. Some of the T cells may derive from the graft donor. In nucleotides, the CDR3 is TGTGCCAGCTGGGTGGGAACAACTAATGAAAAACTGTTTTTT. Amino acids: CASWVGTTNEKLFF. Together with reference TRBV18 and TRBJ1-4, the CDR3 gives the full variable domain: NAGVMQNPRHLVRRRGQEARLRCSPMKGHSHVYWYRQLPEEGLKFMVYLQKENIIDESGMPKERFSAEFPKEGPSILRIQQVVRGDSAAYFCASWVGTTNEKLFFGSGTQLSVL.